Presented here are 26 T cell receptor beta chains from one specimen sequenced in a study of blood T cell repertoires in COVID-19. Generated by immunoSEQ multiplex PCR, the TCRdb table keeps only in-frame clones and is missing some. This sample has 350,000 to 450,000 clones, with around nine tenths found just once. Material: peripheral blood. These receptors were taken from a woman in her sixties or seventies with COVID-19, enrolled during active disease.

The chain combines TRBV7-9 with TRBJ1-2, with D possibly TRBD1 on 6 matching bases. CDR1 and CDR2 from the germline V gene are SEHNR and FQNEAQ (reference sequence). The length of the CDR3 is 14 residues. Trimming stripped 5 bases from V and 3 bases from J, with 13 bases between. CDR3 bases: TGTGCCAGCAGCCAAGGAGCAGGGGACTATGGCTACACCTTC. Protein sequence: CASSQGAGDYGYTF.

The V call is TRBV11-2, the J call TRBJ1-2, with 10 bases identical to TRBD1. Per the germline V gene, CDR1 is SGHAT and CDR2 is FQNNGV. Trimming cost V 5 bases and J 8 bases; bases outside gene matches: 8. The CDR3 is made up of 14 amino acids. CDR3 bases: TGTGCCAGCAGCCTTATAGACAGGGGGCTAGGCTACACCTTC. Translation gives CASSLIDRGLGYTF. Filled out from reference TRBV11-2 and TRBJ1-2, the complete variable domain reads EAGVAQSPRYKIIEKRQSVAFWCNPISGHATLYWYQQILGQGPKLLIQFQNNGVVDDSQLPKDRFSAERLKGVDSTLKIQPAKLEDSAVYLCASSLIDRGLGYTFGSGTRLTVV.

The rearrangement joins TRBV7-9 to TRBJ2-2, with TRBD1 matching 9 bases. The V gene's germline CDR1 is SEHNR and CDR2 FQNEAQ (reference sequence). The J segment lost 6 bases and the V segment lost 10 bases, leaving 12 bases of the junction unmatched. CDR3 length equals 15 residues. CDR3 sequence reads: CATIQQQGASGELFF. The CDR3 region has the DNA TGTGCCACGATCCAACAACAGGGGGCCTCCGGGGAGCTGTTTTTT.

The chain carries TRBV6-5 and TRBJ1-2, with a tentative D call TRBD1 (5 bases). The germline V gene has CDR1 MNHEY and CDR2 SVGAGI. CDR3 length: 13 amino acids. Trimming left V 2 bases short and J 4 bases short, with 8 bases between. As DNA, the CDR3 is TGTGCCAGCAGTTACCCCACAGGCTATGGCTACACCTTC. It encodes CASSYPTGYGYTF.

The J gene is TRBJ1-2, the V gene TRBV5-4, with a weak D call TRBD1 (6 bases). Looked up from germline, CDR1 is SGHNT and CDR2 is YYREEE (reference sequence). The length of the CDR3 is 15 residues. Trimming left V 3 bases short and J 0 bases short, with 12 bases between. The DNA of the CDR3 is TGTGCCAGCAGCTACGGCAGGGGAACTAACTATGGCTACACCTTC. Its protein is CASSYGRGTNYGYTF.

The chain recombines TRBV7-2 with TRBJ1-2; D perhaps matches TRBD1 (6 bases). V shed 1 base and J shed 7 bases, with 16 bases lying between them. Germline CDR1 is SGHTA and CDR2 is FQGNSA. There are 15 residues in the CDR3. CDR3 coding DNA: TGTGCCAGCAGCTTAGAATCTTGGGGAGGGGGTGGCTACACCTTC. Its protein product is CASSLESWGGGGYTF.

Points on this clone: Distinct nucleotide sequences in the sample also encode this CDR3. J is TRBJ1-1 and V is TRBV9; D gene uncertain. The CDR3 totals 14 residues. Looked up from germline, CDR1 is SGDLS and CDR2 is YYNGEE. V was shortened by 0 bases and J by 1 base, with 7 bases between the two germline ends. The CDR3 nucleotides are TGTGCCAGCAGCGTAGAGGGAGGGAACACTGAAGCTTTCTTT. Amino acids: CASSVEGGNTEAFF.

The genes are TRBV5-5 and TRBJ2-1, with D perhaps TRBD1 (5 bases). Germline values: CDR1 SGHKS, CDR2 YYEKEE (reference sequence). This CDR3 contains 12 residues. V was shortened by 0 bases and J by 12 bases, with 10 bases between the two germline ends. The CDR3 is CASSLARGWQFF. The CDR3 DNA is TGTGCCAGCAGCTTGGCTAGGGGCTGGCAGTTCTTC.

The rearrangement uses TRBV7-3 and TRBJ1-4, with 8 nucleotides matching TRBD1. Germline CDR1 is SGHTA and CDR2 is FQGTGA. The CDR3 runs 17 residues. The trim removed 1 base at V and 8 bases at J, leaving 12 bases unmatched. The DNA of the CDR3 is TGTGCCAGCAGCTTAAGCGGACAGGGCAGGGTAGGGGAAAAACTGTTTTTT. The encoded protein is CASSLSGQGRVGEKLFF.

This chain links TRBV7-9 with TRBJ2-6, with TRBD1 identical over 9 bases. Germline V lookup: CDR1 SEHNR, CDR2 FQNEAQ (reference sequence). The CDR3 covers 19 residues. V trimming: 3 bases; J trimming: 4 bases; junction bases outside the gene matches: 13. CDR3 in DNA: TGTGCCAGCAGCTTCCCCCAGCGGGACAGGGCTTGGGGGGCCAACGTCCTGACTTTC. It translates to CASSFPQRDRAWGANVLTF.

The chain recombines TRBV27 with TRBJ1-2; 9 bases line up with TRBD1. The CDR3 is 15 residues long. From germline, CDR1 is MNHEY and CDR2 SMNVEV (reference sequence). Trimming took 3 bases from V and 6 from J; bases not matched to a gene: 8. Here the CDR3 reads CASSFRGTGKDGYTF. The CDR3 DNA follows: TGTGCCAGCAGTTTTAGGGGGACAGGGAAAGATGGCTACACCTTC.

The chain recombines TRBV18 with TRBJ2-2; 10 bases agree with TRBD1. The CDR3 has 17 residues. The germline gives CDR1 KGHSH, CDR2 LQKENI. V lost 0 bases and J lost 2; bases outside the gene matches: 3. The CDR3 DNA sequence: TGTGCCAGCTCACCACCGGGACAGGGGACCAACACCGGGGAGCTGTTTTTT. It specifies CASSPPGQGTNTGELFF.

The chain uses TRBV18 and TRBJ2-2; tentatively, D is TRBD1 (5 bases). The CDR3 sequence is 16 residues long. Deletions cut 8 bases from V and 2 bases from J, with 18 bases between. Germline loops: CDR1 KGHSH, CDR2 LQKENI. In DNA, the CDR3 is TGTGCCAGCCCCGTTAGGGGTCAGCCAAACACCGGGGAGCTGTTTTTT. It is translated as CASPVRGQPNTGELFF.

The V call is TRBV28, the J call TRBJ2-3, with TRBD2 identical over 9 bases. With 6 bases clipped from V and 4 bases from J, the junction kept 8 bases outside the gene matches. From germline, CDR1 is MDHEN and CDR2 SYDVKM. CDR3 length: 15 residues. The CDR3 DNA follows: TGTGCCAGCAGCACCCCCGCGGGGGGGCCAGATACGCAGTATTTT. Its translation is CASSTPAGGPDTQYF.

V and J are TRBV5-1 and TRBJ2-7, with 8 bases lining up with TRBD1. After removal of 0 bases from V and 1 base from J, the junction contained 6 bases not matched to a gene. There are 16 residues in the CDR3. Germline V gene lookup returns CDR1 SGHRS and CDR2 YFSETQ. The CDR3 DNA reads TGCGCCAGCAGCTTGGGGGTCGACAGGGGTTCCTACGAGCAGTACTTC. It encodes CASSLGVDRGSYEQYF.

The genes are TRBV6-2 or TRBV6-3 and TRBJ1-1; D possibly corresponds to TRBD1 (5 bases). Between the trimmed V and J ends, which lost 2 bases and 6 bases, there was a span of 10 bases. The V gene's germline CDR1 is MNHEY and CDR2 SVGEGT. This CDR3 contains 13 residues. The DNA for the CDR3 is TGTGCCAGCAGTTACGATGACAGTCCTGAAGCTTTCTTT. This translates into CASSYDDSPEAFF.

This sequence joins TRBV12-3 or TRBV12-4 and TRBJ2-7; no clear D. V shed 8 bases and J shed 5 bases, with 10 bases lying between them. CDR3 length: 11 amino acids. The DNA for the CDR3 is TGTGCCAGCCGTTACCGGGACGAGCAGTACTTC. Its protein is CASRYRDEQYF.

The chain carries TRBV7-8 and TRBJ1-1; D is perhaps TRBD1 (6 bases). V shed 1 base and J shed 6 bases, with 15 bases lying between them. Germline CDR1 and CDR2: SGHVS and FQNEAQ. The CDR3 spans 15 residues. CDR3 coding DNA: TGTGCCAGCAGCTTAGACCGTACAGGGATAGCTGAAGCTTTCTTT. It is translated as CASSLDRTGIAEAFF.

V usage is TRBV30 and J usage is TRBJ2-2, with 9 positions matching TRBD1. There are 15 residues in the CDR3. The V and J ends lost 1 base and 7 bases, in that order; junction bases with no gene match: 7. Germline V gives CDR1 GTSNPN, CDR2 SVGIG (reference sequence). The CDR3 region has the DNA TGTGCCTGGAGTGGACAGGGGGGAATCGACGGGGAGCTGTTTTTT. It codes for CAWSGQGGIDGELFF.

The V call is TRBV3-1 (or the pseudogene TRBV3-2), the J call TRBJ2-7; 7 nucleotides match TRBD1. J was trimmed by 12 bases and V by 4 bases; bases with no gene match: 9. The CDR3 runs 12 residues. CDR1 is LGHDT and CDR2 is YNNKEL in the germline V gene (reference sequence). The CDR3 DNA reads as TGTGCCAGCAGCCCTCGACAGGGTGGGCCGTACTTC. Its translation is CASSPRQGGPYF.

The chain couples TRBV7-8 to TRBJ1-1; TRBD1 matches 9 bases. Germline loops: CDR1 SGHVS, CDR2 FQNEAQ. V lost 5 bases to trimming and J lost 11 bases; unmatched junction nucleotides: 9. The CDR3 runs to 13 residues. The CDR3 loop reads CASSRDRDISAFF. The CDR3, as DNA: TGTGCCAGCAGCCGGGACAGGGACATTTCGGCTTTCTTT.

Here the CDR3 reads CASSLRTGGNGYTF. As DNA, the CDR3 is TGCGCCAGCAGCTTGAGGACAGGGGGAAATGGCTACACCTTC. V and J are TRBV5-1 and TRBJ1-2, with 10 bases aligning to TRBD1. V lost 1 base, J lost 6 bases, and 3 bases stayed unmatched. The CDR3 is 14 residues long. Germline-derived CDR1 and CDR2 are SGHRS and YFSETQ.

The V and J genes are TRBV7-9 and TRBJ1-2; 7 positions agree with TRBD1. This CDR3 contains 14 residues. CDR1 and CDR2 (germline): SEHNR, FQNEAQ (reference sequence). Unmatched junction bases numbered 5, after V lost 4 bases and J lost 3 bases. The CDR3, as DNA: TGTGCCAGCAGCTCCGGACAGGAGTACTATGGCTACACCTTC. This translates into CASSSGQEYYGYTF.

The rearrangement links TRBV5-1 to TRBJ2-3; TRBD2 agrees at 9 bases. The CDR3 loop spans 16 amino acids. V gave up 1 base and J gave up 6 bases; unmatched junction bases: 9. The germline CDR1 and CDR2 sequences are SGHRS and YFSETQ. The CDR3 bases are TGCGCCAGCAGCTTGCTGTTAGCGGGGGAGAGGGATACGCAGTATTTT. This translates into CASSLLLAGERDTQYF.

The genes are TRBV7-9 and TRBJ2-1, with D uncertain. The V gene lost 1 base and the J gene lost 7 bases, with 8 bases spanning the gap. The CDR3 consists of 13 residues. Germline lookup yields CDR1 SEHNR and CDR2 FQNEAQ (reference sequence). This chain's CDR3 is CASSLGLANEQFF. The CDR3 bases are TGTGCCAGCAGCTTAGGACTGGCGAATGAGCAGTTCTTC.

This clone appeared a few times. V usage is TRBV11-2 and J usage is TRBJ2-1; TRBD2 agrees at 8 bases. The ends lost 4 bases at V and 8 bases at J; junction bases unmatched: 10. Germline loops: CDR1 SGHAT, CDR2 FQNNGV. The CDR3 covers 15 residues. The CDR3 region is CASSSGAGGRDEQFF. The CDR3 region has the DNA TGTGCCAGCAGCTCGGGTGCGGGGGGCCGCGATGAGCAGTTCTTC.